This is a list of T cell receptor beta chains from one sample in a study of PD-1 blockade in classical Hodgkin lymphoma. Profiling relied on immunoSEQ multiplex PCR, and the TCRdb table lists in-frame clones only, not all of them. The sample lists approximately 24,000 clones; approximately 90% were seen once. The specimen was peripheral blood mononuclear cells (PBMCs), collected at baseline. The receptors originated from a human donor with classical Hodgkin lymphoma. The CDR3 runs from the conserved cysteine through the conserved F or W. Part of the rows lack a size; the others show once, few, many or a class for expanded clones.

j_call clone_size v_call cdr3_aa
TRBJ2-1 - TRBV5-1 CASSLEDGGNEQFF
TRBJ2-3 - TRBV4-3 CASSQIAGMTDTQYF
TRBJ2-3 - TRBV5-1 CASSLARGTSTDTQYF
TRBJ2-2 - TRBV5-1 CASSLDGDIGELFF
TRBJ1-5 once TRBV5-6 CASSYENQPQHF
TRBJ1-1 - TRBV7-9 CASSADGQGYTEAFF
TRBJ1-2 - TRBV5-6 CASSLYGGNGYTF
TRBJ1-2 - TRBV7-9 CASSEIGYGYTF
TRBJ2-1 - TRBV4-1 CASSLREGEQFF
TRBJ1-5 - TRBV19 CASRPLGGPGQPQHF
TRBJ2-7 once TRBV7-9 CASETVSSYEQYF
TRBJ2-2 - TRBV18 CASSPPAGSGELFF
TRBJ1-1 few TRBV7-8 CASSLDPGSEAFF